The entry that follows covers one T cell receptor (beta chain) sequence. This specimen comes from a study of blood T cell repertoires in COVID-19. Study overall: Italy, Spain and the United States were the sources of the convalescent and acute COVID-19 samples. Sources were T cells, B-cell-depleted T cells, or PBMCs; the material itself was cDNA or gDNA.

Authors' methods: By means of reference gene primer amplification, nucleated cell counts were estimated. The method was immunoSEQ multiplex PCR; TCRdb's version includes in-frame clones alone and lacks a portion of them. V, J and clone size reflect that table, while D and trimming were determined from the DNA. The repertoire holds approximately 98,000 clones, with about 90% as singletons. This CDR3 has 15 amino acids. Per the germline V gene, CDR1 is SGHVS and CDR2 is FNYEAQ. V lost 2 bases to trimming and J lost 0 bases; unmatched junction nucleotides: 2. Sequenced sample: peripheral blood. The rearrangement joins TRBV7-6 to TRBJ2-7, with 9 bases identical to TRBD1. This clonotype was sampled from a human donor in a cohort sampled during active COVID-19. CDR3 region: CASSLPGQGSYEQYF. The CDR3 nucleotides read TGTGCCAGCAGCTTACCGGGACAGGGCTCCTACGAGCAGTACTTC.